A single sample gave rise to the 31 T cell receptor beta chains below, sequenced in a study of patients and donors after allogeneic stem cell transplantation. TCRdb re-called the RT-PCR reads with MiXCR, one entry per CDR3 protein. The top ten hold roughly 6% of the sample, which has about a million distinct CDR3 sequences, about a sixth seen once. The sequenced sample was blood, either unsorted or a sorted T cell fraction (not recorded which). Source of these receptors: a human donor who was either an allogeneic HSCT recipient or a stem cell or donor lymphocyte infusion donor (not recorded which). It is not recorded whose cells these are; they may come from a transplant donor.

This clonotype turned up a few times. The chain carries TRBV5-4 and TRBJ1-6, with D perhaps matching TRBD1 (5 bases). V was shortened by 4 bases and J by 5 bases, with 13 bases between the two germline ends. The CDR3 length is 15 residues. Germline-derived CDR1 and CDR2 are SGHNT and YYREEE (reference sequence). CDR3 DNA: TGTGCCAGCAGCCCTGACAGAAAAGATAATTCACCCCTCCACTTT. This sequence encodes CASSPDRKDNSPLHF.

The rearrangement joins TRBV6-5 to TRBJ1-2; D is undetermined. The V and J ends lost 2 bases and 4 bases respectively, with 8 bases between them. The CDR3 runs 13 residues. The germline gives CDR1 MNHEY, CDR2 SVGAGI. CDR3 in amino acids: CASSYGQPYGYTF. As DNA, the CDR3 is TGTGCCAGCAGTTACGGTCAGCCCTATGGCTACACCTTC.

This clonotype was detected a few times. This sequence joins TRBV12-3 or TRBV12-4 and TRBJ1-2, with 8 bases matching TRBD1. CDR3 length: 14 amino acids. With 8 bases clipped from V and 3 bases from J, the junction kept 8 bases outside the gene matches. The CDR3 region has the DNA TGTGCCAGCGCCAGGACAGGGTCGGACTATGGCTACACCTTC. Encoded protein: CASARTGSDYGYTF.

The chain has TRBV5-1 and TRBJ2-7, with D perhaps being TRBD1 or TRBD2 (6 bases each). V was shortened by 4 bases and J by 2 bases, with 16 bases between the two germline ends. Looked up from germline, CDR1 is SGHRS and CDR2 is YFSETQ. The CDR3 runs to 15 residues. For the CDR3, the DNA is TGCGCCAGCAGCCCCGGAGGGACAAGAACCTACGAGCAGTACTTC. It yields the protein CASSPGGTRTYEQYF. Using reference TRBV5-1 and TRBJ2-7 for the parts outside the CDR3, the full variable domain is KAGVTQTPRYLIKTRGQQVTLSCSPISGHRSVSWYQQTPGQGLQFLFEYFSETQRNKGNFPGRFSGRQFSNSRSEMNVSTLELGDSALYLCASSPGGTRTYEQYFGPGTRLTVT.

This clonotype has just a few counts. The CDR3 loop is CAISERLLAGNTIYF. The CDR3 DNA is TGTGCCATCAGTGAAAGGTTACTGGCTGGAAACACCATATATTTT. The chain employs TRBV10-3 and TRBJ1-3; D remains ambiguous. This CDR3 region has 15 residues. The V gene lost 3 bases and the J gene lost 2 bases, with 11 bases spanning the gap. CDR1 and CDR2 from the germline V gene are ENHRY and SYGVKD.

This chain uses TRBV27 with TRBJ2-5; the D gene is possibly TRBD1 (6 bases). Germline V gene lookup returns CDR1 MNHEY and CDR2 SMNVEV (reference sequence). The CDR3 sequence is 14 residues long. V was shortened by 4 bases and J by 4 bases, with 13 bases between the two germline ends. The chain's CDR3 is CASSSLDRRETQYF. DNA for the CDR3: TGTGCCAGCAGTTCCCTGGACAGACGAGAGACCCAGTACTTC.

This clonotype has a handful of counts. This chain joins TRBV20-1 and TRBJ2-7, with D unclear. This CDR3 contains 11 residues. Deletions cut 0 bases from V and 6 bases from J, with 6 bases between. CDR1 and CDR2 (germline): DFQATT, SNEGSKA (reference sequence). The CDR3 region is CSAREPPEQYF. In nucleotides, the CDR3 is TGCAGTGCTAGAGAGCCCCCCGAGCAGTACTTC.

The V and J genes are TRBV20-1 and TRBJ1-2; D is possibly TRBD1 (5 bases). CDR1 and CDR2 (germline): DFQATT, SNEGSKA (reference sequence). There are 12 residues in the CDR3. V lost 0 bases to trimming and J lost 6 bases, with 8 bases between them. CDR3 loop: CSAREGLNGYTF. Here the CDR3 DNA reads TGCAGTGCTAGAGAGGGGCTGAATGGCTACACCTTC.

V and J are TRBV7-9 and TRBJ2-1, with TRBD2 identical over 12 bases. The CDR3 runs 16 residues. The germline V gene has CDR1 SEHNR and CDR2 FQNEAQ (reference sequence). Trimming removed 0 bases from V and 7 bases from J; junction bases left unmatched: 4. The CDR3 nucleotides read TGTGCCAGCAGCTTAGCCACTAGCGGGGGGTCTAATGAGCAGTTCTTC. This gives the protein CASSLATSGGSNEQFF.

This chain links TRBV12-3 or TRBV12-4 with TRBJ2-2; 7 nucleotides line up with TRBD1. Unmatched junction bases numbered 11, after V lost 6 bases and J lost 7 bases. The CDR3 contains 15 residues. The CDR3 reads CASRPPTGFGGELFF. DNA of the CDR3: TGTGCCAGCAGGCCCCCGACAGGGTTTGGCGGGGAGCTGTTTTTT.

The chain uses TRBV20-1 and TRBJ2-5, with D possibly being TRBD1 or TRBD2 (5 bases each). V was shortened by 2 bases and J by 1 base, with 11 bases between the two germline ends. Germline CDR1 reads DFQATT; CDR2 reads SNEGSKA (reference sequence). The CDR3 totals 14 residues. CDR3: CSARTGTTQETQYF. Here the CDR3 DNA reads TGCAGTGCTAGAACCGGGACGACCCAAGAGACCCAGTACTTC.

V gene TRBV13 combines with J gene TRBJ2-2, with D unclear. Per the germline V gene, CDR1 is PRHDT and CDR2 is FYEKMQ (reference sequence). V was trimmed by 4 bases and J by 3 bases, leaving 6 bases between them. The CDR3 is made up of 13 amino acids. CDR3 sequence: CASSSGHTGELFF. CDR3 bases: TGTGCCAGCAGCTCAGGCCACACCGGGGAGCTGTTTTTT.

V is TRBV7-2 and J is TRBJ2-2; 9 positions match TRBD2. The trim removed 10 bases at V and 6 bases at J, leaving 6 bases unmatched. The CDR3 is 13 residues long. Germline V gene sequence: CDR1 SGHTA, CDR2 FQGNSA. The CDR3 here is CATSGVGAGELFF. CDR3 nucleotide sequence: TGTGCCACTAGCGGGGTTGGGGCCGGGGAGCTGTTTTTT.

This clonotype was seen many times. This chain connects TRBV12-3 or TRBV12-4 to TRBJ1-6, with D unclear. This CDR3 comprises 15 residues. Deletions cut 1 base from V and 10 bases from J, with 14 bases between. CDR3 in DNA: TGTGCCAGCAGTTTAGTCGCGGGTTTACGGTCACCCCTCCACTTT. This gives the protein CASSLVAGLRSPLHF.

This clonotype has just a few counts. V usage is TRBV7-3 and J usage is TRBJ2-5; a weak D match, TRBD2 (5 bases). The germline V gene encodes CDR1 SGHTA and CDR2 FQGTGA. Trimming removed 0 bases at V and 5 bases at J, with 13 bases between. The CDR3 length is 15 residues. CDR3 region: CASSLTRAVGETQYF. CDR3 DNA sequence: TGTGCCAGCAGCTTAACGCGGGCCGTGGGGGAGACCCAGTACTTC. The whole variable domain, filled in from reference TRBV7-3 and TRBJ2-5, reads GAGVSQTPSNKVTEKGKYVELRCDPISGHTALYWYRQSLGQGPEFLIYFQGTGAADDSGLPNDRFFAVRPEGSVSTLKIQRTERGDSAVYLCASSLTRAVGETQYFGPGTRLLVL.

The genes are TRBV3-1 and TRBJ1-3; possible D gene TRBD1, 6 bases. The CDR3 consists of 18 residues. Trimming removed 1 base from V and 0 bases from J, with 16 bases in between. Germline V gene data show CDR1 as LGHDT and CDR2 as YNNKEL (reference sequence). CDR3 bases: TGTGCCAGCAGCCAAGCTCTCCCAGGGGCGATCTCTGGAAACACCATATATTTT. It encodes CASSQALPGAISGNTIYF. Using reference TRBV3-1 and TRBJ1-3 for the parts outside the CDR3, the full variable domain is DTAVSQTPKYLVTQMGNDKSIKCEQNLGHDTMYWYKQDSKKFLKIMFSYNNKELIINETVPNRFSPKSPDKAHLNLHINSLELGDSAVYFCASSQALPGAISGNTIYFGEGSWLTVV.

This clonotype was recorded many times. This chain links TRBV24-1 with TRBJ2-1; unclear D gene. Germline V lookup: CDR1 KGHDR, CDR2 SFDVKD. Trimming took off 2 bases at V and 3 bases at J, with 7 bases between the two ends. The CDR3 is 14 amino acids. Here the CDR3 DNA reads TGTGCCACCAGTGATTATAGCAGCTACAATGAGCAGTTCTTC. This encodes CATSDYSSYNEQFF.

This clonotype was detected only a few times. The chain is built from TRBV4-2 and TRBJ2-7, with TRBD2 identical over 8 bases. The CDR3 contains 15 residues. V was pared by 0 bases and J by 12 bases, with 13 bases of the junction left unmatched. Germline V gene lookup returns CDR1 LGHNA and CDR2 YNFKEQ. The CDR3 DNA sequence: TGTGCCAGCAGCCAAGATCTCCTGATGGCGGGGGGTTTGTACTTC. It translates to CASSQDLLMAGGLYF.

The V gene is TRBV21-1, the J gene TRBJ2-1; TRBD2 is the table's D call, not checked against the DNA. TRBV21-1 is a known pseudogene. This CDR3 comprises 13 residues. The DNA for the CDR3 is TGTGCCAGCAGCATACTAGCAGGCAATGAGCAGTTCTTC. Protein product: CASSILAGNEQFF.

This clonotype has just a few counts. The gene calls are TRBV2 and TRBJ1-6, with 7 nucleotides matching TRBD1. V gave up 0 bases and J gave up 8 bases; unmatched junction bases: 7. Germline CDR1 reads SNHLY; CDR2 reads FYNNEI. This CDR3 is 16 amino acids long. CDR3: CASSEAEHRGYSPLHF. As DNA, the CDR3 is TGTGCCAGCAGTGAAGCTGAGCACAGGGGTTATTCACCCCTCCACTTT.

V and J are TRBV7-2 and TRBJ2-1, with D possibly called TRBD1 or TRBD2 (6 bases each). Germline CDR1 and CDR2: SGHTA and FQGNSA. With 2 bases removed from V and 2 bases from J, the gap between germline ends came to 16 bases. The CDR3 is 17 residues long. In nucleotides, the CDR3 is TGTGCCAGCAGCTTATCAGTCTGGGGGGCCACCTACAATGAGCAGTTCTTC. It specifies CASSLSVWGATYNEQFF.

The V gene is TRBV7-2, the J gene TRBJ2-7, with D possibly called TRBD1 or TRBD2 (5 bases each). Trimming took 5 bases from V and 3 from J, leaving 17 bases between them. CDR3 size: 15 residues. Looked up from germline, CDR1 is SGHTA and CDR2 is FQGNSA. The CDR3 nucleotides read TGTGCCAGCAGCCTCGGGGTGGGGCTCGGCTACGAGCAGTACTTC. This codes for CASSLGVGLGYEQYF.

In its sample, this clonotype was seen a few times. CDR3 sequence: CASSRGRETSGELFF. In DNA form, the CDR3 reads TGCGCCAGCTCTCGGGGGCGGGAGACGTCCGGGGAGCTGTTTTTT. The gene calls are TRBV5-1 and TRBJ2-2, with D possibly TRBD2 on 7 matching bases. Trimming took off 7 bases at V and 6 bases at J, with 19 bases between the two ends. Germline CDR1 is SGHRS and CDR2 is YFSETQ. CDR3 length equals 15 residues.

This chain joins TRBV6-2 or TRBV6-3 and TRBJ2-7, with D tentatively TRBD1 (6 bases). The CDR3 covers 15 residues. Per germline, CDR1 MNHEY and CDR2 SVGEGT. Trimming shortened V by 5 bases and J by 6 bases, and 20 bases separated the two germline ends. CDR3 nucleotides: TGTGCCAGCAGTCGAACCGACAGGAAGGGCTTCGAGCAGTACTTC. As protein: CASSRTDRKGFEQYF.

This clonotype occurred a few times. The V gene is TRBV9, the J gene TRBJ2-7, with a weak D call TRBD1 (6 bases). CDR1 and CDR2 from the germline V gene are SGDLS and YYNGEE. CDR3 length equals 14 residues. Trimming left V 3 bases short and J 2 bases short, with 12 bases between. The DNA of the CDR3 is TGTGCCAGCAGCGGCGACAGGCACCCCTACGAGCAGTACTTC. This sequence encodes CASSGDRHPYEQYF.

The chain has TRBV6-2 or TRBV6-3 and TRBJ2-7; 11 nucleotides match TRBD2. V dropped 4 bases and J dropped 2; count of bases not matched to a gene: 7. The germline CDR1 and CDR2 sequences are MNHEY and SVGEGT. There are 16 residues in the CDR3. Written as DNA, the CDR3 is TGTGCCAGCAGTTCCCTCGATAGCGGGGGGGCCTACGAGCAGTACTTC. Protein product: CASSSLDSGGAYEQYF.

The chain couples TRBV19 to TRBJ2-1; 10 positions agree with TRBD2. Germline CDR1 reads LNHDA; CDR2 reads SQIVND (reference sequence). V shed 3 bases, J shed 6 bases, and the junction held 5 bases outside the gene matches. The CDR3 length is 15 residues. CDR3 nucleotide sequence: TGTGCCAGTAGTATTCCTAGCGGGAGTAGCAATGAGCAGTTCTTC. It codes for CASSIPSGSSNEQFF.

The chain is built from TRBV9 and TRBJ2-4; D remains ambiguous. Trimming pared 0 bases from V and 9 bases from J, leaving 16 bases between. CDR3 size: 15 residues. CDR1 is SGDLS and CDR2 is YYNGEE in the germline V gene. The chain's CDR3 is CASSVGGLQDSIQYF. For the CDR3, the DNA is TGTGCCAGCAGCGTAGGTGGCCTCCAGGATAGCATTCAGTACTTC.

This clonotype has more than one count but fewer than ten. This chain connects TRBV9 to TRBJ2-1, with TRBD1 matching 9 bases. This CDR3 comprises 15 residues. V shed 1 base and J 7 bases; nucleotides not matched to a gene: 6. Per germline, CDR1 SGDLS and CDR2 YYNGEE. The CDR3 DNA follows: TGTGCCAGCAGCGTATCTAACAGGGGGCTAAATGAGCAGTTCTTC. This translates into CASSVSNRGLNEQFF.

The V and J genes are TRBV10-3 and TRBJ2-7; a possible D gene is TRBD1 (5 bases). CDR3 size: 11 residues. Germline lookup yields CDR1 ENHRY and CDR2 SYGVKD. Trimming removed 7 bases from V and 6 bases from J, with 10 bases in between. The CDR3 reads CAIKGVAEQYF. CDR3 nucleotides: TGTGCCATCAAAGGGGTTGCCGAGCAGTACTTC.

The V and J genes are TRBV6-2 or TRBV6-3 and TRBJ1-5; D gene ambiguous. V was trimmed by 6 bases and J by 7 bases, leaving 19 bases between them. Germline CDR1 reads MNHEY; CDR2 reads SVGEGT. The CDR3 sequence is 15 residues long. The CDR3 coding sequence is TGTGCCAGCAGCTTACGCGGAACGGTAGAACAGCCCCAGCATTTT. Amino acids: CASSLRGTVEQPQHF.